This TCR beta chain was identified in a study of CD8+ T cells in alopecia areata. The CDR3 extends over 23 amino acids. V lost 1 base and J lost 2, with 36 bases in between. The germline gives CDR1 SGHTA, CDR2 FQGTGA. This clone came up a few times. Extracted from the samples, RNA was reverse transcribed into cDNA to serve as the sequencing template. Assay: immunoSEQ multiplex PCR; the TCRdb copy retains only in-frame clones and omits some. This table has roughly 92,000 clones, about 70% appearing once. The treatment was: oral pan-JAK inhibitor, 5-10 mg twice daily. Sequencing was performed on CD8+ T cells sorted from blood, taken at week 44, from a patient treated with tofacitinib. The sequence was collected from a human donor with alopecia areata. The V gene is TRBV7-3, the J gene TRBJ2-7; D possibly corresponds to TRBD1 (7 bases). The CDR3 is CASSLSRQGDTNSGVGRTYEQYF. CDR3 nucleotide sequence: TGTGCCAGCAGCTTAAGTAGGCAGGGGGACACGAATTCGGGAGTCGGGAGAACCTACGAGCAGTACTTC. The full variable domain, with the rest looked up from reference TRBV7-3 and TRBJ2-7, is GAGVSQTPSNKVTEKGKYVELRCDPISGHTALYWYRQSLGQGPEFLIYFQGTGAADDSGLPNDRFFAVRPEGSVSTLKIQRTERGDSAVYLCASSLSRQGDTNSGVGRTYEQYFGPGTRLTVT.